The source of this T cell receptor (beta chain) is a study of blood T cell repertoires in COVID-19. Study as a whole: The United States, Italy and Spain supplied acute and convalescent COVID-19 samples. The analysed material was cDNA or gDNA that came from T cells, B-cell-depleted T cells, or PBMCs.

Only in-frame clones appear in the TCRdb table, and some are missing; sequencing was by immunoSEQ multiplex PCR. Found here are about 190,000 clones, around 84% of them singletons; the top ten hold around 20%. This receptor was obtained from a human donor in a cohort sampled during active COVID-19. Material for sequencing was peripheral blood.

Here the CDR3 DNA reads TGTGCCAGCACCTACCCCAGGGGGAACACTGAAGCTTTCTTT. Translating it yields CASTYPRGNTEAFF. V usage is TRBV6-6 and J usage is TRBJ1-1, with a possible D match to TRBD1 (6 bases). The CDR3 sequence is 14 residues long. V gave up 7 bases and J gave up 1 base, with 13 bases separating them. Germline lookup yields CDR1 MNHNY and CDR2 SVGAGI (reference sequence).